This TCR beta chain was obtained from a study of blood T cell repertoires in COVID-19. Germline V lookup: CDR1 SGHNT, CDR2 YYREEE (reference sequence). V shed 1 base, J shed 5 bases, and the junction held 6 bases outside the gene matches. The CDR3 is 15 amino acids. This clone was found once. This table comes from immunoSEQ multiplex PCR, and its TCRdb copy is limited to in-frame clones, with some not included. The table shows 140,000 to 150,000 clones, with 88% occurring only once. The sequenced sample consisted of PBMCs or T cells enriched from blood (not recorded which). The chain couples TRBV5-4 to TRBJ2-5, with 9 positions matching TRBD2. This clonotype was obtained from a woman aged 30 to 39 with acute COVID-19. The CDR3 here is CASSLPAGGSETQYF. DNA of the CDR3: TGTGCCAGCAGCTTGCCAGCGGGAGGCTCGGAGACCCAGTACTTC.